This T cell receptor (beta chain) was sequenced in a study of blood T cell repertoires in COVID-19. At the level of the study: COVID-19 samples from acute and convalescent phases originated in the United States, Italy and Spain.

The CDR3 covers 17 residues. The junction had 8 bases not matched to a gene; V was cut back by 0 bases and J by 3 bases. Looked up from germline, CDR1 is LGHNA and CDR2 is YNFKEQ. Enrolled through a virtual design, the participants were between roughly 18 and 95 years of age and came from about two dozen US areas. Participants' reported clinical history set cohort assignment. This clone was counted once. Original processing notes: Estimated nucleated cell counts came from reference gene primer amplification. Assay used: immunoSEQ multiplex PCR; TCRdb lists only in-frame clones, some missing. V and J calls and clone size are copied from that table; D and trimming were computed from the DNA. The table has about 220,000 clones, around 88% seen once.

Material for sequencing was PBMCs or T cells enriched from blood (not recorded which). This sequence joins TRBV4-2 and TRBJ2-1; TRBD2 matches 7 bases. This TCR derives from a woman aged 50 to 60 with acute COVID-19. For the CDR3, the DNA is TGTGCCAGCAGCCAAGATCCCGCTAGCGGTTTCTACAATGAGCAGTTCTTC. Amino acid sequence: CASSQDPASGFYNEQFF.